This TCR beta chain derives from a study of tumor-infiltrating T cells and Merkel cell polyomavirus listed by TCRdb under 2017. Context from the whole study: CD8+ T cells specific for the Merkel cell polyomavirus KLL epitope were examined in Merkel cell carcinoma patients. Patients came in at different disease stages and had a median follow-up of approximately 3 years, ranging from roughly 1.1 to 6.0 years. Patients received varied, non-standardized therapies including chemotherapy, radiation and immunotherapies. In 14 to 15 samples, TRB sequencing was done on KLL-tetramer-sorted cells from blood or tumor-infiltrating lymphocytes, along with 12 matched whole-tumor samples. Most whole-tumor samples were approximately 24-micron curls cut from formalin-fixed, paraffin-embedded tissue blocks. Across the study, one tumor sample was a frozen nodal tumor digest and one was a flash-frozen core biopsy of a metastasis. Points the paper makes about the study in general: The study examined just one viral epitope, so T cells targeting other Merkel cell polyomavirus epitopes were not captured. KLL-specific TRB repertoires proved diverse and largely private: among over 300 unique sequences, only one clonotype was public, and two patients shared that clonotype. A greater number of unique KLL-specific clonotypes in tumors (about 5-120 vs 0-3) was associated with a significant advantage in MCC-specific survival (P = 0.0051). The small sample size of the study (n = 12 patients) is a limitation. A higher fraction of KLL-specific T cells within tumors (roughly 1.9-18% versus about 0-0.15%) was associated with significantly better MCC-specific survival.

All patients' tumors stained robustly positive for Merkel cell polyomavirus Large T antigen by immunohistochemistry. The study included twelve Merkel cell carcinoma patients whose blood and/or cultured TIL contained robust KLL-tetramer+ populations exceeding 0.04% of CD8+ T cells. Every patient was Caucasian, and patient ages ranged from roughly 50 to 85 years, with a median of 65 years. For patients with unknown primaries who presented with nodal disease, or in cases where primary tissue was insufficient, lymph node tumors were analyzed. Regarding this clone: Its antigen is currently not known. The input lacks base qualities; no much larger clone sits a single base away.

Receptor amplification or capture employed the immunoSEQ multiplex PCR assay. Genomic DNA extraction, TRB sequencing and normalization were performed by Adaptive Biotechnologies (Seattle, WA). Per the source publication's procedure: Clonality was calculated as one minus the Shannon entropy of productive TRB sequences, normalized by log2 of unique productive sequences. To identify KLL-specific clonotypes in tumors, TCRbeta CDR3 amino acid sequences were matched against the sequences from the tetramer-sorted sample of each patient. In TCRdb, the immuneACCESS table is reduced to in-frame sequences with V and J assigned. These tables do not hold every clone; where another copy was compared, an unresolved V gene accounts for under half, and the others remain unexplained. V, J and clone size are those of that table, while D and trimming were read from the DNA. This sample holds more than 20,000 clones; 87% were observed only once. Of the sample, 2.5% to 3.5% is held by the ten largest clones.

CDR1 is given as SGHRS and CDR2 as YFSETQ, both from the germline V gene. Spanning cysteine to phenylalanine, the CDR3 consists of 15 amino acids. Left in the record is the CDR3 DNA by itself, 45 bases read in frame from the first base. Relative to germline, V is missing 3 bases and J is missing 9 bases, with 9 bases of the junction outside any gene match. The source of this sequence is a man aged 50 to 59 with Merkel cell carcinoma. Source material: lymph node tissue. The sequence joins TRBV5-1 to TRBJ1-5; TRBD1 aligns with 10 central bases. The CDR3 protein sequence reads: CASSSGTGEKMPQHF. The nucleotides are TGCGCCAGCAGCTCCGGGACAGGGGAGAAGATGCCCCAGCATTTT.